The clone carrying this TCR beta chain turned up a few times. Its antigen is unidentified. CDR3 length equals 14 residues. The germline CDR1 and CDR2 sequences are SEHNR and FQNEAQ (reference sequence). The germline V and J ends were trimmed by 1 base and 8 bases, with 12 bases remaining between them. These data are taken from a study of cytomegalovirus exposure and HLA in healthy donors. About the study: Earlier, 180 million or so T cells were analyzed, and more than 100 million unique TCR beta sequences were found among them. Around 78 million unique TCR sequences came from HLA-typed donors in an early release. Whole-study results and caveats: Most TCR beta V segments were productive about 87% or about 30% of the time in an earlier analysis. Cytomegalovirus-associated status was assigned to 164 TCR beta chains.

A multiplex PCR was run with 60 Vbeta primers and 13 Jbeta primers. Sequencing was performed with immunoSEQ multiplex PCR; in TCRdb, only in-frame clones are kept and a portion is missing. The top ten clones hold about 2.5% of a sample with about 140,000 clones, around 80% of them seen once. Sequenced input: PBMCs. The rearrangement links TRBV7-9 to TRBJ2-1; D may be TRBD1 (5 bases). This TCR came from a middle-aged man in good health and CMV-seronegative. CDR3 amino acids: CASSLGQGRDEQFF. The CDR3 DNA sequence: TGTGCCAGCAGCTTAGGGCAGGGAAGGGATGAGCAGTTCTTC.